Listed below are T cell receptor beta chains from one sample, sequenced in a study of OX40 agonist ivuxolimab in advanced cancers. TCRdb's copy holds only in-frame clones and misses some; the assay was immunoSEQ multiplex PCR. The table records 45,000 to 55,000 clones, about 80% of them present only once. Sequenced material: CD4+ or CD8+ T cells sorted from blood, taken in a trial of the OX40 agonist ivuxolimab. All receptors derive from an adult with an advanced solid tumor such as melanoma, head and neck, liver or kidney cancer. Each CDR3 is given with its conserved first and last residue. A D gene is named only where the DNA matches it firmly. The size entry is marked missing in some rows and otherwise reads once, few, many or a size class.

clone_size j_call cdr3_length d_call v_call cdr3_aa cdr3_nt
NA TRBJ2-6 15 NA TRBV10-1 CASSEGGSGANVLTF TGCGCCAGCAGTGAGGGGGGAAGTGGGGCCAACGTCCTGACTTTC
NA TRBJ1-4 14 NA TRBV29-1 CSVDGGDPSGKLFF TGCAGCGTTGACGGGGGGGATCCATCCGGAAAACTGTTTTTT
NA TRBJ2-1 14 TRBD2 TRBV30 CACKLAGVSNEQFF TGTGCCTGCAAACTAGCGGGAGTCTCGAATGAGCAGTTCTTC
NA TRBJ2-1 17 TRBD2 TRBV25-1 CASSEELAGGVVDEQFF TGTGCCAGCAGTGAGGAGCTAGCGGGAGGGGTAGTGGATGAGCAGTTCTTC
few TRBJ1-2 14 NA TRBV9 CASSQDLFSDGYTF TGTGCCAGCAGTCAAGACCTGTTCTCGGATGGCTACACCTTC
once TRBJ2-3 13 NA TRBV5-1 CASSLEAQDTQYF TGCGCCAGCAGCTTGGAGGCCCAAGATACGCAGTATTTT
NA TRBJ2-1 16 TRBD2 TRBV5-1 CASSLELSSGGNEQFF TGCGCCAGCAGCTTGGAGCTGTCTAGCGGGGGGAATGAGCAGTTCTTC
few TRBJ1-2 12 NA TRBV5-1 CASSFAGSGYTF TGCGCCAGCAGCTTTGCAGGGAGTGGCTACACCTTC
NA TRBJ2-3 12 NA TRBV5-4 CASSLSLDTQYF TGTGCCAGCAGCTTGTCACTAGATACGCAGTATTTT
NA TRBJ2-3 10 NA TRBV29-1 CSVGIDTQYF TGCAGCGTTGGGATAGATACGCAGTATTTT
few TRBJ2-4 14 NA TRBV5-5 CASSFTAAENIQYF TGTGCCAGCAGCTTTACGGCTGCAGAAAACATTCAGTACTTC
NA TRBJ2-2 16 NA TRBV7-9 CASFLTGPVYTGELFF TGTGCCAGTTTCTTGACCGGGCCCGTATACACCGGGGAGCTGTTTTTT
NA TRBJ1-4 17 TRBD1 TRBV7-9 CASSLLWTGVTNEKLFF TGTGCCAGCAGCTTATTATGGACAGGGGTAACTAATGAAAAACTGTTTTTT
NA TRBJ1-1 12 NA TRBV7-9 CASSHEGTEAFF TGTGCCAGCAGCCACGAGGGTACTGAAGCTTTCTTT
NA TRBJ2-6 15 TRBD1 TRBV5-4 CASSLAPRGSNVLTF TGTGCCAGCAGCTTGGCACCCAGGGGGTCCAACGTCCTGACTTTC
NA TRBJ2-5 15 TRBD2 TRBV5-1 CASSSSSGSHETQYF TGCGCCAGCAGTTCGTCTAGCGGGAGTCACGAGACCCAGTACTTC
NA TRBJ2-5 15 NA TRBV11-2 CASSQDGVGAATQYF TGTGCCAGCAGCCAGGACGGGGTGGGAGCGGCGACCCAGTACTTC
NA TRBJ1-2 14 NA TRBV5-5 CASSVQGANYGYTF TGTGCCAGCAGCGTACAGGGAGCTAACTATGGCTACACCTTC
NA TRBJ1-1 18 TRBD1 TRBV12-5 CASGLVRGQGDLSTEAFF TGTGCTAGTGGTTTGGTAAGGGGACAGGGGGATTTGAGCACTGAAGCTTTCTTT
once TRBJ1-5 13 NA TRBV6-1 CASKENSNQPQHF TGTGCCAGCAAGGAGAATAGCAATCAGCCCCAGCATTTT
NA TRBJ2-7 15 TRBD1 TRBV28 CASSDRQGATYEQYF TGTGCCAGCAGCGACAGACAGGGGGCGACCTACGAGCAGTACTTC
NA TRBJ1-2 14 TRBD1 TRBV18 CASQPGQAGYGYTF TGTGCCAGCCAACCGGGACAGGCTGGCTATGGCTACACCTTC
NA TRBJ1-5 13 TRBD1 TRBV29-1 CSVQGAGNQPQHF TGCAGCGTTCAGGGGGCTGGCAATCAGCCCCAGCATTTT
NA TRBJ2-3 12 NA TRBV11-2 CASSLSGSTQYF TGTGCCAGCAGTCTTAGCGGAAGCACGCAGTATTTT
NA TRBJ2-7 16 TRBD1 TRBV13 CASSLRWDRATYEQYF TGTGCCAGCAGCTTACGTTGGGACAGGGCAACCTACGAGCAGTACTTC
NA TRBJ2-7 17 TRBD2 TRBV4-1 CASSQSGLAGGLYEQYF TGCGCCAGCAGCCAATCGGGACTAGCGGGAGGGCTTTACGAGCAGTACTTC
NA TRBJ2-1 15 NA TRBV4-3 CASSLSNLQGNEQFF TGCGCCAGCAGCTTGAGCAACCTCCAGGGCAATGAGCAGTTCTTC
NA TRBJ2-7 16 NA TRBV5-1 CASSWGSGVGSYEQYF TGCGCCAGCAGCTGGGGGTCCGGGGTAGGGTCCTACGAGCAGTACTTC
NA TRBJ2-3 14 TRBD2 TRBV7-8 CASSFGTTQGTQYF TGTGCCAGCAGCTTCGGGACTACGCAGGGTACGCAGTATTTT
NA TRBJ2-5 16 TRBD2 TRBV5-1 CASSGGLAGAQETQYF TGCGCCAGCAGCGGGGGACTAGCGGGGGCCCAAGAGACCCAGTACTTC
NA TRBJ2-2 16 TRBD1 TRBV13 CASSLGLSQGTGELFF TGTGCCAGCAGCTTAGGCCTGTCACAGGGGACCGGGGAGCTGTTTTTT
NA TRBJ2-5 13 NA TRBV2 CASSVLTQETQYF TGTGCCAGCAGTGTCCTGACCCAAGAGACCCAGTACTTC
NA TRBJ1-1 14 NA TRBV6-5 CASSYLTGNTEAFF TGTGCCAGCAGTTATTTGACAGGGAACACTGAAGCTTTCTTT
NA TRBJ2-5 15 NA TRBV15 CATSRVPSQGGTQYF TGTGCCACCAGCAGAGTTCCCTCTCAAGGAGGGACCCAGTACTTC
NA TRBJ2-7 13 NA TRBV10-3 CAITPQDEAEQYF TGTGCCATCACTCCACAGGACGAGGCCGAGCAGTACTTC
few TRBJ1-4 14 NA TRBV7-9 CASTKVATNEKLFF TGTGCCAGCACCAAGGTCGCAACTAATGAAAAACTGTTTTTT
NA TRBJ2-1 12 NA TRBV11-2 CASSLDRGKQFF TGTGCCAGCAGCTTAGATCGGGGCAAGCAGTTCTTC
few TRBJ1-2 13 NA TRBV7-2 CASSSRATRGYTF TGTGCCAGCAGCTCCCGGGCCACAAGGGGCTACACCTTC
NA TRBJ2-5 15 NA TRBV7-2 CASSSQGSRQETQYF TGTGCCAGCAGCTCACAGGGCTCTCGCCAAGAGACCCAGTACTTC
NA TRBJ2-1 15 NA TRBV4-1 CASSPREPPYNEQFF TGCGCCAGCAGCCCACGGGAGCCACCCTACAATGAGCAGTTCTTC
NA TRBJ1-2 13 NA TRBV28 CASSFGRNYGYTF TGTGCCAGCAGTTTCGGACGGAACTATGGCTACACCTTC
once TRBJ1-3 15 NA TRBV11-3 CASSLMGSSGNTIYF TGTGCCAGCAGCTTAATGGGGAGCTCTGGAAACACCATATATTTT
NA TRBJ2-2 14 NA TRBV5-1 CASSPGTLPGELFF TGCGCCAGCAGCCCCGGGACACTGCCCGGGGAGCTGTTTTTT
NA TRBJ2-6 14 NA TRBV2 CASSDSSGANVLTF TGTGCCAGCAGTGACAGCTCTGGGGCCAACGTCCTGACTTTC
NA TRBJ1-5 14 TRBD1 TRBV28 CASSPGTGDQPQHF TGTGCCAGCAGTCCAGGGACAGGTGATCAGCCCCAGCATTTT
NA TRBJ2-1 17 TRBD1 TRBV5-1 CASSRTGGLFEYNEQFF TGCGCCAGCAGCCGGACAGGGGGCCTCTTTGAATACAATGAGCAGTTCTTC
NA TRBJ1-5 15 TRBD1 TRBV7-2 CASSLAGTVDQPQHF TGTGCCAGCAGCTTAGCTGGGACAGTCGATCAGCCCCAGCATTTT
NA TRBJ2-3 12 NA TRBV27 CASRGFTDTQYF TGTGCCAGCAGGGGTTTCACAGATACGCAGTATTTT
NA TRBJ2-1 12 NA TRBV2 CASTPRGNEQFF TGTGCCAGCACCCCGAGGGGGAATGAGCAGTTCTTC
NA TRBJ2-3 14 TRBD2 TRBV11-3 CASSVGTIGGTQYF TGTGCCAGCAGCGTCGGGACTATTGGTGGTACGCAGTATTTT
NA TRBJ1-1 13 NA TRBV29-1 CSVRVGKNTEAFF TGCAGCGTCCGTGTGGGGAAGAACACTGAAGCTTTCTTT
NA TRBJ2-5 16 TRBD2 TRBV7-6 CASSPRMRREIETQYF TGTGCCAGCAGCCCCCGGATGAGGCGGGAGATAGAGACCCAGTACTTC
NA TRBJ2-5 15 NA TRBV7-6 CASSYGQTLQETQYF TGTGCCAGCAGCTATGGACAGACTCTCCAAGAGACCCAGTACTTC